This section outlines one T cell receptor beta chain sequence together with its context. Trimming at V came to 6 bases and at J to 4 bases, leaving 9 bases not matched to a gene. Germline CDR1 MDHEN, CDR2 SYDVKM. The CDR3 spans 15 residues. Clones were sequenced by immunoSEQ multiplex PCR, and TCRdb holds only the in-frame ones, with some missing. The data show roughly 180,000 clones, with about 90% seen just once and 1% to 1.5% held by the top ten. This sample is drawn from a study of T cell responses to AZD1222 COVID-19 vaccine. This rearrangement joins TRBV28 to TRBJ1-5; 7 positions agree with TRBD1. The sequence was collected from an adult who received the AZD1222 COVID-19 vaccine. Material: peripheral blood, obtained 28 days after the second AZD1222 dose. CDR3 sequence reads: CASSLTGEKNQPQHF. The DNA of the CDR3 is TGTGCCAGCAGCCTTACAGGGGAGAAAAATCAGCCCCAGCATTTT.